The sequence of this T cell receptor beta chain was determined in a study of cytomegalovirus exposure and HLA in healthy donors (dated by TCRdb to the late 2010s). In the study overall: An earlier analysis of fewer than 750 of the donors reported 250 to 300 Gb of sequence data and some 110 million unique TCR beta sequences obtained from roughly 170 million T cells. Donor age, sex, ethnicity and CMV serostatus were collected together with the repertoire data. The study used immunosequencing to profile the T cell repertoires of about 670 subjects and linked those repertoires to cytomegalovirus serostatus. Across about 370 genotyped donors of the cohort, an average of about 220,000 unique TCR beta nucleotide sequences per donor were sequenced, and about a sixth of those sequences were non-productive. Several DR-DQ haplotypes were handled as single units for association and clustering because linkage in the cohort was strong. HLA typing covered class I and class II loci at four-digit resolution. All discovery cohort repertoires had been generated using a single sequencing platform. Roughly 300 gigabases of sequencing data and around 90 million unique TCR sequences made up an early release that covered fewer than 650 HLA-typed donors. Of the 300 to 450 genotyped donors, about 80% fell in the genetic ancestry cluster associated with self-reported Caucasian donors. Besides the first cohort of 550 to 750 subjects, a separate validation cohort made up of 120 different subjects was used. The later analysis used no new phenotypic data to find candidate immune exposures, relying instead on TCR beta sequences and their occurrence across donors. To study patterns of TCR occurrence, a later analysis re-analyzed previously published TCR beta repertoires from around 670 donors and added high-resolution HLA genotyping. An earlier analysis of 587 of the donors applied high-throughput TCR beta sequencing to assess whether each TCR beta V gene segment acted as functional or pseudogenic. The study aimed to test whether cataloging public T cell receptors could reveal signatures of past pathogen exposure. To predict cytomegalovirus infection status, the study combined high-throughput TCR immunosequencing, statistical association of individual TCRs with disease status, and machine learning. Genome-wide SNP genotypes for about 60% of the roughly 700 donors were used in a later genetic analysis, which treated that subset as a discovery cohort. The number of donors typed differed by locus, with roughly 620-640 for A, B, C, DRB1 and DQB1, about 500 for DQA1, 600 to 610 for DPA1, and roughly 450 for DPB1.

The cohort comprised around 700 healthy bone marrow donors. Cohort members were all nominally healthy when sampled, although unrecorded immune exposures were likely present. The donor tested CMV seronegative and was one of the 352 seronegative cohort members. Every donor gave a peripheral blood sample, and the peripheral blood mononuclear cells from that sample were used for TCR beta sequencing. Genomic DNA was extracted from the blood cell samples with the Qiagen DNeasy Blood Extraction Kit. The investigation overall reported the following: Most TCR sequences were observed very rarely across donors, whereas some public TCRs were present in many individuals. Compared with the roughly 710-donor mean, donors in an Asian-associated ancestry cluster had fewer N-insertions in productive TCRs, according to a later genetic analysis. Because HLA typing was unavailable for some donors at each locus, only the typed subset was used in association tests. A further reported finding was that TCR beta sequences accurately predicted the HLA-A and HLA-B alleles for most subjects in the first cohort. In a later analysis, HLA-associated TCR beta chains showed more clonal expansion and lower generation probabilities than non-associated chains that were equally common. The only immune exposure information available for the cohort was CMV serostatus. Sequencing depth was assumed to be roughly uniform across donors in the presence/absence analyses, though that assumption may not hold. When HLA alleles, especially DR and DQ, strongly co-occurred, attributing TCR associations to individual alleles was difficult. This cohort had only TCR beta chains sequenced, and the lack of alpha or paired-chain data limited which features could be detected. Linkage disequilibrium might explain the correlated functional status among segregating V segments, but an unknown experimental factor could not be excluded. In a later analysis, several top co-occurrence clusters were reported to appear linked to parvovirus B19, influenza, CMV and Epstein-Barr virus. It was suggested by the authors that the approach could potentially be generalized to other disease states and immunological phenotypes. An earlier analysis of 450 to 750 of the donors showed that most TCR beta V segments appeared in productive rearrangements either about 87% or about 30% of the time, which broadly matched IMGT annotations. A later analysis found that TCR association rates varied across HLA loci, with DRB1 alleles showing the most associated TCRs and HLA-C alleles the fewest. In both the original and validation cohorts, the classifier was reported to diagnose cytomegalovirus status with high specificity and sensitivity. Because counts were too low, around 17 rarely observed V segments, including chromosome 9 orphons, were left out of the earlier analysis of about 620 of the donors. Specific HLA alleles were associated with more than 15,000 TCR beta sequences at a false discovery rate of 0.05 in a later analysis. Most CMV-associated TCR beta chains appeared to be HLA-restricted in a later analysis, and the HLA associations seemed to be driven largely by CMV exposure. The 87-base-pair reads could not distinguish some IMGT-functional V segments, including TRBV6-2 and TRBV6-3, so those segments were excluded. A cluster of highly shared sequence variants was judged likely to be a technical artifact of the sequencing pipeline. An association between a missense DCLRE1C variant and V-gene and J-gene trimming of TCR beta chains was found in a later genetic analysis and replicated in an independent cohort. The study gave a list of some 150 TCR beta chains associated with cytomegalovirus. In vitro tests confirmed that a few of the cytomegalovirus-associated TCR beta chains recognize cytomegalovirus antigens.

Note on this clone: Its cognate antigen has yet to be identified. No base-level quality is on record; no much larger clone is a single base apart.

Libraries were made using the immunoSEQ multiplex PCR assay. For the multiplex PCR, a mixture combining 60 forward primers for TCR Vbeta segments and 13 reverse primers for TCR Jbeta segments was used. The CDR3 region of rearranged TCR beta genes was amplified from genomic DNA by a multiplex PCR assay. Amplified TCR beta libraries were sequenced as 87-base-pair reads on the Illumina HiSeq System. As for how the authors treated the data: A later analysis tallied roughly 76 million unique TCR beta chains across the 666 repertoires, and around 9.9 million of those chains were shared by two or more donors. Raw reads were error-corrected and collapsed into unique sequences by a nearest-neighbor algorithm in which closely related sequences were merged to remove PCR and sequencing errors. To assign V, D and J gene segments, CDR3 sequences were aligned to IMGT reference sequences. Each retained sequence needed at least a six-nucleotide match to both a V gene segment and a J gene segment. Rearrangements were classified as productive when the CDR3 lacked stop codons and remained in frame with V and J, and all other rearrangements were classified as non-productive. CDR3 was defined according to IMGT convention as the region running from the second conserved V-encoded cysteine to the conserved J-encoded phenylalanine. In an earlier analysis of 550 to 650 of the donors, sequences lacking an unambiguous match to a single V gene segment were excluded. An earlier analysis of a few hundred of the donors called V segments functional above 56.7% productive rearrangements and segregating when the between-donor standard deviation exceeded 5%. A statistical classification framework was built for diagnosing cytomegalovirus status from the catalog of TCR beta chain sequences. A later analysis assigned V and J genes by comparing TCR nucleotide sequences with IMGT/GENE-DB human TR gene sequences. The TCRdist pipeline was used in a later analysis to assign CDR3 sequences and most-parsimonious VDJ recombination scenarios. A later analysis defined each TCR beta chain by its CDR3 amino acid sequence plus V-gene family, and excluded reads lacking a unique V-gene family. As a way to deal with suspected cross-contamination and a sequencing artifact, a later analysis dropped hundreds of nucleotide sequences that were highly shared and had low generation probability. A later analysis calculated a clonal expansion index for each public chain from normalized within-repertoire ranks of inferred template counts. Generation probabilities in a later analysis came from a VDJ recombination model fitted to out-of-frame rearrangements, and those results were checked against IGoR. A later analysis scored TCR-TCR, TCR-HLA and TCR-CMV co-occurrence with hypergeometric tests, applying a repertoire-size bias correction to TCR pairs. False discovery rates were estimated in a later analysis by permuting HLA or CMV assignments 20 times. In a later analysis, co-occurring TCRs were grouped with DBSCAN, and TCRdist sequence similarity was added when clustering was performed within HLA-allele-positive subsets. For co-occurrence clustering, repertoires with fewer than 30,000 or more than 120,000 public chains were excluded, along with 4 to 6 repertoires with anomalous nucleotide sharing. TCRdb retrieved this table from immuneACCESS and kept in-frame rearrangements only. Not all clones are present; in checked studies, unresolved V genes account for under half, and no reason is known for the remainder. Clone size and the V and J calls come from that table; the DNA yielded D and trimming. This sample comprises 150,000 to 200,000 clones, about three quarters of them detected only once. The top ten clonotypes cover approximately 1.5% of the sample.

From a lookup of the germline V gene (reference sequence), CDR1 and CDR2 are MNHNY and SVGAGI. Relative to germline, V is 7 bases shorter and J is 5 bases shorter, with 14 bases between their ends. The CDR3 starts with the cysteine, ends with the phenylalanine, and has 14 residues. Only the CDR3 region is kept as DNA, spanning 42 bases read in frame from base 1. Sequenced: PBMCs. The chain is made from TRBV6-6 and TRBJ2-2; TRBD1 could be the D gene, as 6 bases match. The clonotype comes from a man aged 18 to 29 in good health and CMV-seronegative. For the CDR3, the sequence is CASIKNRATGELFF. The bases are TGTGCCAGCATAAAAAACAGGGCAACCGGGGAGCTGTTTTTT.